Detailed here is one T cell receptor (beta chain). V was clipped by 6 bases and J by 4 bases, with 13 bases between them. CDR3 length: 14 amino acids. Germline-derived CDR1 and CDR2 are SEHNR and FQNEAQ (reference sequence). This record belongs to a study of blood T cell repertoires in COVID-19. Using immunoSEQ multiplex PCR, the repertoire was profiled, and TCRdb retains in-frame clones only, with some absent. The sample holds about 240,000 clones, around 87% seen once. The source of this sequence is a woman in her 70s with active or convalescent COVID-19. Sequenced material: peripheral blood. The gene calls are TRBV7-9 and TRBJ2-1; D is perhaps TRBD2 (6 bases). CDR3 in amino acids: CASRPEGVYNEQFF. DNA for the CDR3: TGTGCCAGCAGGCCGGAGGGCGTTTACAATGAGCAGTTCTTC.